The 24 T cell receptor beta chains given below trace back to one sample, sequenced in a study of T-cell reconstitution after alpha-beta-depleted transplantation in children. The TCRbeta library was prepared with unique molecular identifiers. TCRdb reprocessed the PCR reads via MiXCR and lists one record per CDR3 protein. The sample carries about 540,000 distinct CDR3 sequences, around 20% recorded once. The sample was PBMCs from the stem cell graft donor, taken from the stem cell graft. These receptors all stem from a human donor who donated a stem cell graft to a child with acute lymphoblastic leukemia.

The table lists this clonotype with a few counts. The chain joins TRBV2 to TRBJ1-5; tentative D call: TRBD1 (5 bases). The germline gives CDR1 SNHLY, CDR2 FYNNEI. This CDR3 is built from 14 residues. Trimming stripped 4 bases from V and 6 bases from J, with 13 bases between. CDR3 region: CASSVMWQGQPQHF. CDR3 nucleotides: TGTGCCAGCAGTGTGATGTGGCAGGGTCAGCCCCAGCATTTT. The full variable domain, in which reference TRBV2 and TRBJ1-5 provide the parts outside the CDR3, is EPEVTQTPSHQVTQMGQEVILRCVPISNHLYFYWYRQILGQKVEFLVSFYNNEISEKSEIFDDQFSVERPDGSNFTLKIRSTKLEDSAMYFCASSVMWQGQPQHFGDGTRLSIL.

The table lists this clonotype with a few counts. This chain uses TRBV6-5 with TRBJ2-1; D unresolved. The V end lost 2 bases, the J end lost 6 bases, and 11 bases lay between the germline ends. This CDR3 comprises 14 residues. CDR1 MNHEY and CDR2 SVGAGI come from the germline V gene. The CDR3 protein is CASSYAGSRNEQFF. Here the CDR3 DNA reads TGTGCCAGCAGTTACGCCGGCTCCCGCAATGAGCAGTTCTTC.

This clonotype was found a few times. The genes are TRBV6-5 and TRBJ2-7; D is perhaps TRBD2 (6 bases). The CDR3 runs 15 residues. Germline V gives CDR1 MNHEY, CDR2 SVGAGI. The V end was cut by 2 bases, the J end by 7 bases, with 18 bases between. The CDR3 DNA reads TGTGCCAGCAGTTACCCCGGTGGTTCCGGAGGGGAGCAGTACTTC. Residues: CASSYPGGSGGEQYF.

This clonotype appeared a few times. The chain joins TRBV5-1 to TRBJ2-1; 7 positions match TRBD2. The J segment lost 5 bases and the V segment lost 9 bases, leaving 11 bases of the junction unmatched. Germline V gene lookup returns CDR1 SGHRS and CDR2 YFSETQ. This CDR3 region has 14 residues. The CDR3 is CATSYSAGDNEQFF. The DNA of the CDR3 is TGCGCCACGTCTTATTCTGCGGGGGACAATGAGCAGTTCTTC.

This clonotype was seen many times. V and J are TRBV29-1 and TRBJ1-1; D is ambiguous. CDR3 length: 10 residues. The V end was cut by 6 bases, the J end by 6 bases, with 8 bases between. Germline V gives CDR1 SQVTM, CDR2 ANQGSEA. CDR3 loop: CSVADAEAFF. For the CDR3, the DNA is TGCAGCGTGGCGGACGCTGAAGCTTTCTTT.

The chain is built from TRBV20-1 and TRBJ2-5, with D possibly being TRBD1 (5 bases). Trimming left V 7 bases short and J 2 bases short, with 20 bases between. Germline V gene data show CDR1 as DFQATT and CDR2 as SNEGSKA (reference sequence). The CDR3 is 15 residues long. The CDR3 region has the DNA TGCAGTGGGGGCGGAAAGGGCTTAACTCAAGAGACCCAGTACTTC. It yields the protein CSGGGKGLTQETQYF.

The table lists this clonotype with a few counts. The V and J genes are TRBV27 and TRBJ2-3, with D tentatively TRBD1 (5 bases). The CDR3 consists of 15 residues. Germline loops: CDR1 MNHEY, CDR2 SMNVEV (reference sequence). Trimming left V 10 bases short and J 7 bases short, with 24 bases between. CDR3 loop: CATQPRGDLIYTQYF. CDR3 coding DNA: TGTGCCACCCAACCTAGGGGCGACCTCATATATACGCAGTATTTT.

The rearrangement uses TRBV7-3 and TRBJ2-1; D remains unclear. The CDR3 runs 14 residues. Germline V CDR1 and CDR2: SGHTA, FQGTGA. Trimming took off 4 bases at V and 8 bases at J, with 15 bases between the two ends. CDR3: CASSSDPAADEQFF. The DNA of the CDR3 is TGTGCCAGCAGCTCGGATCCGGCGGCGGATGAGCAGTTCTTC.

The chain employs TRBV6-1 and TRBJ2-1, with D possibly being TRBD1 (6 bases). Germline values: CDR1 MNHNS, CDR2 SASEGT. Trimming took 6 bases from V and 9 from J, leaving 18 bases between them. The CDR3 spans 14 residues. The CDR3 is CASRLRTAQGEQFF. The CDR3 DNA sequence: TGTGCCAGCAGACTACGGACAGCGCAGGGTGAGCAGTTCTTC.

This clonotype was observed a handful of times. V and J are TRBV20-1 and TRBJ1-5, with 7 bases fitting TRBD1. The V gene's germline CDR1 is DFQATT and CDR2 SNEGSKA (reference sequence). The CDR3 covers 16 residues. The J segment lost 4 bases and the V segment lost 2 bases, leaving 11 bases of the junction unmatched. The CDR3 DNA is TGCAGTGCTAGACCGGCAGGGGGACATCCAAATCAGCCCCAGCATTTT. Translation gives CSARPAGGHPNQPQHF.

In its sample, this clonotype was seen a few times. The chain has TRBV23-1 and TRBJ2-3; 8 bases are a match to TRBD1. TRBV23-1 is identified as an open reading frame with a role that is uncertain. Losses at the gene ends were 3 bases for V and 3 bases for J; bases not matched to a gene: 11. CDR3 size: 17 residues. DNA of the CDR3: TGCGCCAGCAGTCAGAGGGAAACGGGACAGGAAACAGATACGCAGTATTTT. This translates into CASSQRETGQETDTQYF.

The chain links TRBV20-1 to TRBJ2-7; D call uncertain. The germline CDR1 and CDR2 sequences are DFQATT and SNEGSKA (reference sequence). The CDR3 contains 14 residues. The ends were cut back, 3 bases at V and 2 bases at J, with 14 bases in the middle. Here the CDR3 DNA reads TGCAGTGCTAGGAAACAGTTAGGACCCTACGAGCAGTACTTC. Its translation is CSARKQLGPYEQYF.

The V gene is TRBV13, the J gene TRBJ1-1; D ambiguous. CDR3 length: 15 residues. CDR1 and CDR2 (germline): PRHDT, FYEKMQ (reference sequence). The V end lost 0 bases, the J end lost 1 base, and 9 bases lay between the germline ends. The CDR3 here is CASSLGGRRNTEAFF. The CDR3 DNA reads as TGTGCCAGCAGCTTAGGTGGCAGAAGGAACACTGAAGCTTTCTTT. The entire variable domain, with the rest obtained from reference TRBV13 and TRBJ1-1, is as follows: AAGVIQSPRHLIKEKRETATLKCYPIPRHDTVYWYQQGPGQDPQFLISFYEKMQSDKGSIPDRFSAQQFSDYHSELNMSSLELGDSALYFCASSLGGRRNTEAFFGQGTRLTVV.

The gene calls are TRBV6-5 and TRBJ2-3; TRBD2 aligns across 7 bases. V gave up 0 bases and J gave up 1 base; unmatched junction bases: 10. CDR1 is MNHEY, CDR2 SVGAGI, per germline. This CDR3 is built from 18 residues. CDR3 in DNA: TGTGCCAGCAGTTACTCGACGCCCCGCCTAGCGGGCACAGATACGCAGTATTTT. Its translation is CASSYSTPRLAGTDTQYF.

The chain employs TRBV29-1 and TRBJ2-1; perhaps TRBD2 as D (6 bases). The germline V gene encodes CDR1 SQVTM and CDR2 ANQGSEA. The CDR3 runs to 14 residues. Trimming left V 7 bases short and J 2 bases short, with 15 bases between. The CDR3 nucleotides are TGCAGCGGTGCCCGGGACTTGACCTACAATGAGCAGTTCTTC. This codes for CSGARDLTYNEQFF.

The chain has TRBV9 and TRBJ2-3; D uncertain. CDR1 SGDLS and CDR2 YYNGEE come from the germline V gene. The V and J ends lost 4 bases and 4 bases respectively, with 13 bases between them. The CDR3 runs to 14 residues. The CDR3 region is CASSPFGSADTQYF. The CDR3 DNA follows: TGTGCCAGCAGCCCCTTCGGCTCGGCAGATACGCAGTATTTT. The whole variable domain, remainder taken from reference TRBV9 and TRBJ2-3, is DSGVTQTPKHLITATGQRVTLRCSPRSGDLSVYWYQQSLDQGLQFLIQYYNGEERAKGNILERFSAQQFPDLHSELNLSSLELGDSALYFCASSPFGSADTQYFGPGTRLTVL.

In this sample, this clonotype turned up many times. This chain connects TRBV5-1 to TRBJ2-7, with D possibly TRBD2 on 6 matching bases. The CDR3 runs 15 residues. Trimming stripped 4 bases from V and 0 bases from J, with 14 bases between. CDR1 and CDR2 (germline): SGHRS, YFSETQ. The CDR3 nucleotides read TGCGCCAGCAGCCCCTCCGGGGGTGGCTCCTACGAGCAGTACTTC. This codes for CASSPSGGGSYEQYF.

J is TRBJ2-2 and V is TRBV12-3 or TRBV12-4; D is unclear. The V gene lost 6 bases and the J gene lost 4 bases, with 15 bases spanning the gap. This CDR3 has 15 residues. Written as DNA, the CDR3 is TGTGCCAGCAGGCCCACGGGTCGCGGCACCGGGGAGCTGTTTTTT. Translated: CASRPTGRGTGELFF.

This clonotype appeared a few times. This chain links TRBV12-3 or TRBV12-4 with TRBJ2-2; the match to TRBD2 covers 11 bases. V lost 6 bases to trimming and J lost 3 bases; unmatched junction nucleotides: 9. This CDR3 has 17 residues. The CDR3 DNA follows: TGTGCCAGCAGCCTCCCTGGACTAGCGGGTGACACCGGGGAGCTGTTTTTT. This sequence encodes CASSLPGLAGDTGELFF.

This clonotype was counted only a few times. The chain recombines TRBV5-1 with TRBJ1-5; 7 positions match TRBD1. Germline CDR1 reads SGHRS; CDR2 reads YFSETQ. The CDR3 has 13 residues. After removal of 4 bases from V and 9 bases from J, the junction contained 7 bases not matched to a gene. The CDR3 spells CASSDTGAWPQHF. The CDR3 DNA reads TGCGCCAGCAGCGATACAGGGGCATGGCCCCAGCATTTT.

The CDR3 sequence: CASTQNAEQYF. Here the CDR3 DNA reads TGTGCCAGCACCCAAAACGCCGAGCAGTACTTC. The rearrangement links TRBV27 to TRBJ2-7; D is unclear. The CDR3 runs to 11 residues. Germline V gives CDR1 MNHEY, CDR2 SMNVEV (reference sequence). V was trimmed by 7 bases and J by 6 bases, leaving 10 bases between them.

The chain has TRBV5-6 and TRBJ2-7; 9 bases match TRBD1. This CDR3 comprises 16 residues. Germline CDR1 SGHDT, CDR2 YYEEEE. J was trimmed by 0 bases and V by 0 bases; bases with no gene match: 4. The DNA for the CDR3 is TGTGCCAGCAGCTTGGGACCGGGACAGGGCTCCTACGAGCAGTACTTC. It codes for CASSLGPGQGSYEQYF.

CDR3: CATSGSVGEQFF. CDR3 DNA sequence: TGTGCCACCAGTGGATCGGTCGGTGAGCAGTTCTTC. The V call is TRBV24-1, the J call TRBJ2-1; no definite D call. The CDR3 contains 12 residues. Germline V lookup: CDR1 KGHDR, CDR2 SFDVKD. V was cut by 5 bases and J by 9 bases, with 10 bases left in between.

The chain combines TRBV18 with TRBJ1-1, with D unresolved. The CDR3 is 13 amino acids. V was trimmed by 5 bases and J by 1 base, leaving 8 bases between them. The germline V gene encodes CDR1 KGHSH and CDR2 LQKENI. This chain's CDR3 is CASSEARNTEAFF. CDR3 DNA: TGTGCCAGCTCAGAAGCTCGGAACACTGAAGCTTTCTTT.